The present entry profiles one T cell receptor beta chain with its context. At one of its ends the junction is not consistent with the germline gene, which may arise from a read error. The entry originates in a study of blood T cell repertoires in COVID-19. Overall study context: Sites in the United States, Italy and Spain provided acute and convalescent COVID-19 samples.

Seattle patient enrollment occurred during active infection, with longitudinal follow-up thereafter. Sequenced by immunoSEQ multiplex PCR; TCRdb stores in-frame clones only, minus some. The sample contains around 60,000 clones, about 80% of which appear only once. Material: peripheral blood. This TCR was sampled from a young man with COVID-19, enrolled during active disease.

CDR3 sequence (DNA): TGTGCATGGACTAGCGACTACAATGAGCAGTTCTTC. As protein: CAWTSDYNEQFF. The chain has TRBV30 and TRBJ2-1, with 9 bases that match TRBD2. Per the germline V gene, CDR1 is GTSNPN and CDR2 is SVGIG (reference sequence). The CDR3 consists of 12 residues.